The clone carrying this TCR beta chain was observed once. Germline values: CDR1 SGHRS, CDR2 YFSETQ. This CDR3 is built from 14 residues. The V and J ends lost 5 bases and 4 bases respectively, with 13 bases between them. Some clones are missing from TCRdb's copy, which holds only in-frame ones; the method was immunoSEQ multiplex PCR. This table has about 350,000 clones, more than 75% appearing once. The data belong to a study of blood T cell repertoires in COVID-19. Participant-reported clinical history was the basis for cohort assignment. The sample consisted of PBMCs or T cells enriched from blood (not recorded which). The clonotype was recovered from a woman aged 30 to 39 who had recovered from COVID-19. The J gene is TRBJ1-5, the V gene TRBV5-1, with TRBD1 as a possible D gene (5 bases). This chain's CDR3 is CASSRDGSNQPQHF. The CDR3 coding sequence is TGCGCCAGCAGTCGGGACGGGAGTAATCAGCCCCAGCATTTT.